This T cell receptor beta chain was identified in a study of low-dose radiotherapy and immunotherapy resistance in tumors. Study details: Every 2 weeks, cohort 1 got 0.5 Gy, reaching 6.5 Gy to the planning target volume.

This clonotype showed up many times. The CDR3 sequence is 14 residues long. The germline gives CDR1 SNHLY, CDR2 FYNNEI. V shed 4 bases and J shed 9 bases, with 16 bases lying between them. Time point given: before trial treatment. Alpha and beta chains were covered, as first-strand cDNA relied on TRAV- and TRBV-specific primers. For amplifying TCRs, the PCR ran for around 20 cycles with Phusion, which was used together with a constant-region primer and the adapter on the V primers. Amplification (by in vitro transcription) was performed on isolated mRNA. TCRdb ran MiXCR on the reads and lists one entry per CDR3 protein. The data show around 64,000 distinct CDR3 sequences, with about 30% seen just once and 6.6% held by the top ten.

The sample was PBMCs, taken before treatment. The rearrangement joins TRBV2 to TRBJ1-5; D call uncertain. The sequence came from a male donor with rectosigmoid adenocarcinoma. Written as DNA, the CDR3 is TGTGCCAGCAGTGGGGGTCAGACATCAGGGCCCCAGCATTTT. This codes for CASSGGQTSGPQHF.